These 9 T cell receptor beta chains came from one sample sequenced in a study of blood T cell repertoires in COVID-19. The assay was immunoSEQ multiplex PCR, and TCRdb's table has in-frame clones only and misses some. This table has some 270,000 clones, over 75% appearing once. The sequenced material came from peripheral blood. These TCRs come from a human donor with COVID-19, enrolled during active disease. The donor label of this sample is uncertain.

The genes are TRBV5-4 and TRBJ1-1; a possible D gene is TRBD1 (5 bases). This CDR3 region has 15 residues. Germline loops: CDR1 SGHNT, CDR2 YYREEE (reference sequence). V was clipped by 3 bases and J by 0 bases, with 12 bases between them. In nucleotides, the CDR3 is TGTGCCAGCAGCTACCCAGGGAACCTGAACACTGAAGCTTTCTTT. Protein sequence: CASSYPGNLNTEAFF.

The gene calls are TRBV28 and TRBJ1-1; D may be TRBD1 (6 bases). V lost 6 bases and J 4 bases, leaving 18 bases between the germline ends. Looked up from germline, CDR1 is MDHEN and CDR2 is SYDVKM. The CDR3 runs 15 residues. The CDR3 region has the DNA TGTGCCAGCAGGCAAGGGGGATCCGCCGGCACTGAAGCTTTCTTT. Translation: CASRQGGSAGTEAFF.

The V call is TRBV7-8, the J call TRBJ1-1; D is perhaps TRBD1 (5 bases). This CDR3 has 15 residues. Germline loops: CDR1 SGHVS, CDR2 FQNEAQ. With 5 bases removed from V and 0 bases from J, the gap between germline ends came to 13 bases. This chain's CDR3 is CASSPSQGLNTEAFF. DNA for the CDR3: TGTGCCAGCAGCCCAAGCCAGGGTTTGAACACTGAAGCTTTCTTT.

The chain employs TRBV5-1 and TRBJ1-2, with D unresolved. CDR1 is SGHRS and CDR2 is YFSETQ in the germline V gene. V was pared by 4 bases and J by 0 bases, with 10 bases between. This CDR3 region has 14 residues. CDR3 loop: CASSPVAANYGYTF. The DNA for the CDR3 is TGCGCCAGCAGCCCCGTGGCAGCTAACTATGGCTACACCTTC.

The chain is built from TRBV29-1 and TRBJ2-3; the match to TRBD2 covers 11 bases. The CDR3 totals 14 residues. The trim removed 5 bases at V and 7 bases at J, leaving 8 bases unmatched. CDR1 is SQVTM and CDR2 is ANQGSEA in the germline V gene. The CDR3 sequence is CSVRLAGGTYTQYF. DNA for the CDR3: TGCAGCGTTCGGTTAGCGGGAGGGACTTATACGCAGTATTTT.

This chain joins TRBV9 and TRBJ1-2, with 7 bases fitting TRBD1. Germline values: CDR1 SGDLS, CDR2 YYNGEE. V lost 4 bases to trimming and J lost 8 bases; unmatched junction nucleotides: 11. This CDR3 has 14 residues. CDR3 residues: CASSQTGLREGYTF. CDR3 DNA: TGTGCCAGCAGCCAGACAGGGTTAAGGGAAGGCTACACCTTC.

J is TRBJ2-5 and V is TRBV14, with TRBD1 as a possible D gene (7 bases). The CDR3 runs 13 residues. Germline CDR1 SGHDN, CDR2 FVKESK. V was cut by 7 bases and J by 4 bases, with 13 bases left in between. As DNA, the CDR3 is TGTGCCAGCACTCAGGGGGGAGGAGAGACCCAGTACTTC. Translating gives CASTQGGGETQYF.

This clone showed up just once. This chain connects TRBV7-2 to TRBJ2-1; 8 bases are a match to TRBD2. This CDR3 is 15 amino acids long. V lost 2 bases, J lost 6 bases, and 6 bases stayed unmatched. The germline V gene encodes CDR1 SGHTA and CDR2 FQGNSA. CDR3 bases: TGTGCCAGCAGCTTACTAGCGGGTTCCATCAATGAGCAGTTCTTC. It is translated as CASSLLAGSINEQFF.

This chain connects TRBV7-2 to TRBJ1-6; D is unresolved. This CDR3 region has 17 residues. Trimming pared 5 bases from V and 12 bases from J, leaving 26 bases between. Germline lookup yields CDR1 SGHTA and CDR2 FQGNSA. The CDR3, as DNA: TGTGCCAGCAGCCCAGACGGGAGAGGAGCGATGAGGAGACCCCTCCACTTT. As protein: CASSPDGRGAMRRPLHF. The variable domain in full, completed from reference TRBV7-2 and TRBJ1-6, reads GAGVSQSPSNKVTEKGKDVELRCDPISGHTALYWYRQSLGQGLEFLIYFQGNSAPDKSGLPSDRFSAERTGGSVSTLTIQRTQQEDSAVYLCASSPDGRGAMRRPLHFGNGTRLTVT.